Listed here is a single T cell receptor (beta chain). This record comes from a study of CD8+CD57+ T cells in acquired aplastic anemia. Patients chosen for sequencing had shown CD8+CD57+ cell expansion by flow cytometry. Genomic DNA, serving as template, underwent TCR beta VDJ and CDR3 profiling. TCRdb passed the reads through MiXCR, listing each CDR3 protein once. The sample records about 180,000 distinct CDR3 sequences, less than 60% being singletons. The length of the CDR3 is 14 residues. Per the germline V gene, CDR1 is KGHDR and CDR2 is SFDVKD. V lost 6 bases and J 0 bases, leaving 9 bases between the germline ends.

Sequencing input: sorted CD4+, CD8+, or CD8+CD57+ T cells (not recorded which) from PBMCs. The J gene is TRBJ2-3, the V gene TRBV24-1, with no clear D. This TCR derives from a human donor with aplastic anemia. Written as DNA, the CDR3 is TGTGCCACCAGTTTGAGGTCCAGCACAGATACGCAGTATTTT. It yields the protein CATSLRSSTDTQYF.